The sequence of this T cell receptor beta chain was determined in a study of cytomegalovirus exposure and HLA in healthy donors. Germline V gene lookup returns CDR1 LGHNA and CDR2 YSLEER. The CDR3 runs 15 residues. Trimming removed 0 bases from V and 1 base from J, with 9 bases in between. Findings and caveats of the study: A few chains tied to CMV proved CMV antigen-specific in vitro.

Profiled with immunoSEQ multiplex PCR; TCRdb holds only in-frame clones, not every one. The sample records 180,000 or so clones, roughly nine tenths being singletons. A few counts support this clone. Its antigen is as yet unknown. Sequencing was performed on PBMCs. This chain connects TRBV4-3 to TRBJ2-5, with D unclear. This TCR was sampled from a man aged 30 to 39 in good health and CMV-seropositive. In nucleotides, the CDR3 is TGCGCCAGCAGCCAAGATAGAGGCGGCCAAGAGACCCAGTACTTC. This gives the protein CASSQDRGGQETQYF.